The rows below give T cell receptor beta chains drawn from one sample of a study of identical twins. MiXCR was run by TCRdb on the 5' RACE reads, yielding one entry per CDR3 protein. The sample lists a few hundred thousand distinct CDR3 sequences; more than 9% were seen once. This sample was also put to use in a study of yellow fever vaccine responses in identical twins.

Material for sequencing was PBMCs. These TCRs come from a woman between 18 and 29 years old in good health. CDR3s include the opening cysteine and the closing phenylalanine or tryptophan. D genes are given only for firm matches. The listing skips clone size in some rows; elsewhere it reads once, few, many or a size class.

NA,TRBJ2-7,few,TRBV7-9,CASSDHRSNSYEQYF,TGTGCCAGCAGCGACCACAGGAGCAACTCCTACGAGCAGTACTTC
TRBD1,TRBJ2-7,NA,TRBV28,CASSPPLGGLTYEQYF,TGTGCCAGCAGTCCGCCCCTAGGGGGCCTAACCTACGAGCAGTACTTC
NA,TRBJ2-3,NA,TRBV2,CASSEIGRVAIDTQYF,TGTGCCAGCAGTGAAATCGGCAGGGTAGCGATTGATACGCAGTATTTT
NA,TRBJ2-5,many,TRBV15,CATSRDYRQETQYF,TGTGCCACCAGCAGAGATTACAGGCAAGAGACCCAGTACTTC
NA,TRBJ2-3,once,TRBV27,CASSLSNGFGTDTQYF,TGTGCCAGCAGTTTATCCAATGGCTTCGGCACAGATACGCAGTATTTT
NA,TRBJ2-7,NA,TRBV4-1,CASSRHKDPPLSEQYF,TGCGCCAGCAGCCGCCACAAAGATCCACCCCTCTCCGAGCAGTACTTC
TRBD2,TRBJ2-1,many,TRBV7-9,CASSSVLAGGSYNEQFF,TGTGCCAGCAGCTCTGTACTAGCGGGAGGGAGTTACAATGAGCAGTTCTTC
NA,TRBJ2-2,many,TRBV6-5,CASSYSNTGELFF,TGTGCCAGCAGTTACTCGAACACCGGGGAGCTGTTTTTT
NA,TRBJ2-4,NA,TRBV5-1,CASSLAGPKNIQYF,TGCGCCAGCAGCTTGGCCGGGCCTAAAAACATTCAGTACTTC
TRBD2,TRBJ2-3,NA,TRBV7-6,CASSSNIGTSGDTQYF,TGTGCCAGCAGCTCTAATATCGGGACTAGCGGTGATACGCAGTATTTT
TRBD2,TRBJ2-3,many,TRBV20-1,CSITSGVSDTQYF,TGCAGTATAACTAGCGGGGTGTCTGATACGCAGTATTTT
TRBD1,TRBJ2-7,few,TRBV27,CASSLRGQGGFYEQYF,TGTGCCAGCAGTTTACGGGGACAGGGAGGATTCTACGAGCAGTACTTC
NA,TRBJ2-7,few,TRBV6-2/TRBV6-3,CASSYFGYEQYF,TGTGCCAGCAGTTACTTTGGCTACGAGCAGTACTTC
TRBD2,TRBJ2-7,many,TRBV29-1,CSVEVTSGIPRYEQYF,TGCAGCGTTGAAGTAACTAGCGGGATCCCCCGGTACGAGCAGTACTTC
NA,TRBJ2-2,NA,TRBV6-4,CASSALGGGGTGELFF,TGTGCCAGCAGTGCCCTCGGAGGGGGGGGCACCGGGGAGCTGTTTTTT
NA,TRBJ2-1,many,TRBV4-1,CASRVGPSSYNEQFF,TGCGCCAGCAGGGTAGGCCCGAGCTCCTACAATGAGCAGTTCTTC
TRBD2,TRBJ2-1,many,TRBV4-1,CASSQAHGGEINEQFF,TGCGCCAGCAGCCAAGCGCACGGGGGGGAAATCAATGAGCAGTTCTTC
TRBD1,TRBJ2-2,many,TRBV12-3/TRBV12-4,CASSTRQGPGELFF,TGTGCCAGCAGTACCCGACAGGGGCCCGGGGAGCTGTTTTTT
TRBD1,TRBJ2-2,few,TRBV10-3,CAISESNRGHNTGELFF,TGTGCCATCAGTGAATCGAATAGGGGGCATAACACCGGGGAGCTGTTTTTT
NA,TRBJ2-7,many,TRBV4-3,CASSQGSGVGEQYF,TGCGCCAGCAGCCAAGGTTCTGGGGTAGGCGAGCAGTACTTC
NA,TRBJ2-7,few,TRBV3-1,CASSQDGRGSSYEQYF,TGTGCCAGCAGCCAAGATGGAAGGGGGAGCTCCTACGAGCAGTACTTC
NA,TRBJ2-2,NA,TRBV3-1,CASSRSGVNAGELFF,TGTGCCAGCAGCCGGTCAGGAGTAAACGCCGGGGAGCTGTTTTTT